This T cell receptor beta chain was captured by sequencing in a study of coeliac disease. Broader study findings: Most TRB amino acid sequences occurred in only one sample.

Germline V gene lookup returns CDR1 SGHVS and CDR2 FQNEAQ. V shed 2 bases and J shed 5 bases, with 12 bases lying between them. The CDR3 contains 15 residues. Method: immunoSEQ multiplex PCR; TCRdb's copy keeps in-frame clones and lacks some. The sample lists roughly 1,500 clones; 64% were seen once. To note about this clone: The antigen is not known.

The origin of this receptor is a woman in her forties or fifties with celiac disease on a gluten-free diet. This sequence joins TRBV7-8 and TRBJ2-2; maybe TRBD1 (5 bases). The sample comprised intraepithelial lymphocytes from the gut. DNA of the CDR3: TGTGCCAGCAGCTTAACCCTAGGGGTAACCGGGGAGCTGTTTTTT. This translates into CASSLTLGVTGELFF.